This entry describes one T cell receptor beta chain. Its matching antigen is unknown. A much bigger clone sits one base away, suggesting this may be a read error. Germline V lookup: CDR1 ENHRY, CDR2 SYGVKD. The CDR3 sequence is 11 residues long. This record belongs to a study of blood T cells in healthy people across ages. Study results and limitations: Leaving the PBMCs unsorted stopped any conclusive comparison of naive versus antigen-experienced cells. Higher diversity, along with more naive CD4+ cells, distinguished long-lived donors from aged donors. Shifts in expanded clonotypes may have been confounded by donor CMV status, which was unknown.

RNA extraction gave at least 5 micrograms of total RNA per sample. A second PCR of 7 to 11 cycles used a sample-barcoded 5' primer and a J-beta primer mix. TCRdb re-called the 5' RACE reads with MiXCR, one entry per CDR3 protein. There are hundreds of thousands of distinct CDR3 sequences in the sample; 29% occur only once, and around a sixth lies in the top ten. Sequencing was carried out using blood. The source of this sequence is a woman older than 75 in good health. The V and J genes are TRBV10-3 and TRBJ2-3, with D unresolved. The end of the DNA is better explained by TRBJ1-5, so the J call may be wrong. The CDR3 region has the DNA TGTGCCACCAAAAACACAGATACGCAGCATTTT. Amino acids: CATKNTDTQHF.